Presented here are 26 T cell receptor beta chains from one specimen sequenced in a study of blood T cell repertoires in COVID-19. Clones were read by immunoSEQ multiplex PCR, and TCRdb kept only the in-frame ones, dropping some. Of about 200,000 clones detected, nearly 90% appear once; the ten largest clones hold 0.62%. What was sequenced was peripheral blood. All receptors derive from a man aged 50-59 years with acute or convalescent COVID-19.

The chain joins TRBV6-1 to TRBJ2-1, with D perhaps matching TRBD2 (6 bases). The CDR3 contains 15 residues. The germline V gene encodes CDR1 MNHNS and CDR2 SASEGT. The V and J ends lost 2 bases and 3 bases respectively, with 11 bases between them. CDR3 sequence: CASSEIAGSYNEQFF. CDR3 in DNA: TGTGCCAGCAGTGAAATTGCGGGAAGCTACAATGAGCAGTTCTTC.

The V gene is TRBV18, the J gene TRBJ1-5; no clear D gene. Germline assignment: CDR1 KGHSH and CDR2 LQKENI. CDR3 length: 13 residues. The V end lost 5 bases, the J end lost 7 bases, and 12 bases lay between the germline ends. As DNA, the CDR3 is TGTGCCAGCTCAACCACCGCGGGGCAGCCCCAGCATTTT. Translation: CASSTTAGQPQHF.

The chain couples TRBV27 to TRBJ2-7; 13 nucleotides agree with TRBD2. Germline lookup yields CDR1 MNHEY and CDR2 SMNVEV (reference sequence). The V segment lost 4 bases and the J segment 3 bases; nucleotides outside the gene matches: 9. CDR3 length: 17 residues. CDR3 loop: CASSSPGLAGPNYEQYF. CDR3 in DNA: TGTGCCAGCAGTTCACCGGGACTAGCGGGACCGAACTACGAGCAGTACTTC.

The chain links TRBV11-2 to TRBJ2-5; 8 bases fit TRBD1. The germline V gene has CDR1 SGHAT and CDR2 FQNNGV. The CDR3 runs to 17 residues. The V and J ends lost 5 bases and 3 bases, in that order; junction bases with no gene match: 14. This CDR3 reads CASSTLPGTGSEETQYF. The CDR3 DNA follows: TGTGCCAGCAGCACCTTGCCCGGGACAGGAAGCGAAGAGACCCAGTACTTC.

The V call is TRBV4-1, the J call TRBJ2-1; 12 bases align to TRBD2. CDR3 length: 18 residues. The ends lost 1 base at V and 9 bases at J; junction bases unmatched: 13. Germline CDR1 and CDR2: MGHRA and YSYEKL. The CDR3 bases are TGCGCCAGCAGCCAAGCCACACTAAGGACTAGCGGGATAGGTGAGCAGTTCTTC. Its protein is CASSQATLRTSGIGEQFF.

V and J are TRBV6-6 and TRBJ2-7; 12 bases align to TRBD1. CDR1 MNHNY and CDR2 SVGAGI come from the germline V gene (reference sequence). The CDR3 totals 16 residues. Losses at the gene ends were 2 bases for V and 7 bases for J; bases not matched to a gene: 9. The CDR3 sequence is CASSYGTGGRAVEQYV. In DNA form, the CDR3 reads TGTGCCAGCAGTTACGGGACAGGGGGCAGGGCTGTAGAGCAGTACGTC.

J is TRBJ2-1 and V is TRBV5-1, with TRBD2 matching over 10 bases. In germline, CDR1 is SGHRS, CDR2 YFSETQ. J was trimmed by 5 bases and V by 3 bases; bases with no gene match: 8. CDR3 length equals 16 residues. CDR3 amino acids: CASSSRVAGGNNEQFF. The CDR3 nucleotides are TGCGCCAGCAGCTCCCGGGTAGCGGGAGGAAACAATGAGCAGTTCTTC. The full variable domain, completed using reference TRBV5-1 and TRBJ2-1, is KAGVTQTPRYLIKTRGQQVTLSCSPISGHRSVSWYQQTPGQGLQFLFEYFSETQRNKGNFPGRFSGRQFSNSRSEMNVSTLELGDSALYLCASSSRVAGGNNEQFFGPGTRLTVL.

The chain couples TRBV19 to TRBJ2-2, with 14 bases lining up with TRBD2. This CDR3 has 17 residues. Germline values: CDR1 LNHDA, CDR2 SQIVND (reference sequence). V was pared by 5 bases and J by 0 bases, with 2 bases of the junction left unmatched. The CDR3 here is CASSGLAGGTNTGELFF. The CDR3 DNA is TGTGCCAGTAGTGGACTAGCGGGGGGAACGAACACCGGGGAGCTGTTTTTT.

This chain connects TRBV12-2 to TRBJ1-5; the table gives TRBD1 as D, unverified against the DNA. TRBV12-2 counts as a pseudogene. The CDR3 has 16 amino acids. The DNA of the CDR3 is TGTGCAAGTCGCCCACCCGGACATAATAGCAATCAGCCCCAGCATTTT. The encoded protein is CASRPPGHNSNQPQHF.

The chain couples TRBV10-3 to TRBJ2-2; no clear D gene. CDR1 is ENHRY and CDR2 is SYGVKD in the germline V gene. This CDR3 is 13 amino acids long. V lost 4 bases and J 3 bases, leaving 6 bases between the germline ends. The CDR3 is CAISVEDTGELFF. The CDR3 nucleotides read TGTGCCATCAGTGTTGAGGACACCGGGGAGCTGTTTTTT.

This clone was seen once. The rearrangement uses TRBV5-1 and TRBJ2-3; 11 nucleotides match TRBD2. The CDR3 is 21 amino acids. CDR1 and CDR2 (germline): SGHRS, YFSETQ. The V segment lost 1 base and the J segment 2 bases; nucleotides outside the gene matches: 18. CDR3 protein: CASSLTPGTGWTSGLTDTQYF. The CDR3 DNA reads TGCGCCAGCAGCTTGACTCCCGGGACAGGGTGGACTAGCGGGCTCACAGATACGCAGTATTTT. The full variable domain, with the rest looked up from reference TRBV5-1 and TRBJ2-3, is KAGVTQTPRYLIKTRGQQVTLSCSPISGHRSVSWYQQTPGQGLQFLFEYFSETQRNKGNFPGRFSGRQFSNSRSEMNVSTLELGDSALYLCASSLTPGTGWTSGLTDTQYFGPGTRLTVL.

J is TRBJ1-6 and V is TRBV28; the match to TRBD1 covers 7 bases. The junction had 4 bases not matched to a gene; V was cut back by 7 bases and J by 1 base. Germline V gene lookup returns CDR1 MDHEN and CDR2 SYDVKM. CDR3 length: 15 amino acids. The CDR3 sequence is CASKEGASYNSPLHF. CDR3 nucleotides: TGTGCCAGCAAGGAGGGGGCTTCCTATAATTCACCCCTCCACTTT.

The DNA of the CDR3 is TGCGCCAGCAGCTTTGGGACTCCTGATGAAAAACTGTTTTTT. It codes for CASSFGTPDEKLFF. The chain couples TRBV5-1 to TRBJ1-4, with D possibly matching TRBD1 (5 bases). The CDR3 is made up of 14 amino acids. Trimming cost V 2 bases and J 6 bases, with 11 bases left between them. Germline CDR1 reads SGHRS; CDR2 reads YFSETQ.

V gene TRBV27 combines with J gene TRBJ1-4, with 7 bases matching TRBD1. V dropped 7 bases and J dropped 3; count of bases not matched to a gene: 11. The germline CDR1 and CDR2 sequences are MNHEY and SMNVEV (reference sequence). This CDR3 is built from 16 residues. CDR3 amino acids: CASTADRFSANEKLFF. The CDR3 DNA reads as TGTGCCAGCACCGCGGACAGGTTTTCGGCTAATGAAAAACTGTTTTTT.

CDR3 nucleotide sequence: TGTGCCAGCAGTGAGCCGGGACAGGGGTTCCCCTACGAGCAGTACGTC. The encoded protein is CASSEPGQGFPYEQYV. J is TRBJ2-7 and V is TRBV6-1, with 10 bases that match TRBD1. V was pared by 3 bases and J by 2 bases, with 7 bases of the junction left unmatched. There are 16 residues in the CDR3. Looked up from germline, CDR1 is MNHNS and CDR2 is SASEGT.

The chain uses TRBV27 and TRBJ2-2; no clear D gene. The CDR3 covers 14 residues. V was shortened by 2 bases and J by 1 base, with 5 bases between the two germline ends. The germline V gene encodes CDR1 MNHEY and CDR2 SMNVEV (reference sequence). CDR3 region: CASSLLLNTGELFF. The CDR3 DNA sequence: TGTGCCAGCAGTTTACTACTGAACACCGGGGAGCTGTTTTTT.

Worth noting for this clone: Distinct nucleotide sequences in the sample also encode this CDR3. This chain links TRBV7-2 with TRBJ2-3; maybe TRBD2 (6 bases). This CDR3 contains 17 residues. CDR1 is SGHTA, CDR2 FQGNSA, per germline. With 3 bases removed from V and 3 bases from J, the gap between germline ends came to 19 bases. DNA of the CDR3: TGTGCCAGCAGCTTGCGGGGCGCTTCCGGTATAACAGATACGCAGTATTTT. It translates to CASSLRGASGITDTQYF.

The chain has TRBV4-2 and TRBJ1-4; D remains unclear. Trimming stripped 0 bases from V and 3 bases from J, with 8 bases between. Germline-derived CDR1 and CDR2 are LGHNA and YNFKEQ. The CDR3 loop spans 15 amino acids. The CDR3 bases are TGTGCCAGCAGCCAAGAGGAGGGTGCTAATGAAAAACTGTTTTTT. Residues: CASSQEEGANEKLFF.

Notes on this clone: This specimen includes other DNA sequences encoding the same CDR3. The J gene is TRBJ1-5, the V gene TRBV24-1; no definite D call. CDR1 is KGHDR, CDR2 SFDVKD, per germline. CDR3 length equals 15 residues. The V gene lost 4 bases and the J gene lost 0 bases, with 9 bases spanning the gap. The CDR3 DNA reads TGTGCCACCAGTGACCCCACAGCTAGCAATCAGCCCCAGCATTTT. This translates into CATSDPTASNQPQHF.

The chain links TRBV5-6 to TRBJ1-2; the match to TRBD1 covers 8 bases. V gave up 4 bases and J gave up 3 bases; unmatched junction bases: 5. CDR1 and CDR2 (germline): SGHDT, YYEEEE. This CDR3 comprises 14 residues. CDR3 sequence reads: CASSPRTGYYGYTF. The DNA of the CDR3 is TGTGCCAGCAGCCCACGGACAGGGTACTATGGCTACACCTTC.

This clone was picked up one time. This sequence joins TRBV5-6 and TRBJ2-2; 8 positions agree with TRBD1. Trimming at V came to 3 bases and at J to 5 bases, leaving 9 bases not matched to a gene. CDR3 size: 16 residues. The germline CDR1 and CDR2 sequences are SGHDT and YYEEEE. This chain's CDR3 is CASSSLGQAFTGELFF. The CDR3, as DNA: TGTGCCAGCAGCTCCCTGGGACAGGCTTTTACCGGGGAGCTGTTTTTT. The entire variable domain, with the rest obtained from reference TRBV5-6 and TRBJ2-2, is as follows: DAGVTQSPTHLIKTRGQQVTLRCSPKSGHDTVSWYQQALGQGPQFIFQYYEEEERQRGNFPDRFSGHQFPNYSSELNVNALLLGDSALYLCASSSLGQAFTGELFFGEGSRLTVL.

V and J are TRBV5-4 and TRBJ2-3, with D possibly matching TRBD1 (5 bases). With 1 base removed from V and 0 bases from J, the gap between germline ends came to 6 bases. Per the germline V gene, CDR1 is SGHNT and CDR2 is YYREEE (reference sequence). The CDR3 spans 14 residues. CDR3 DNA: TGTGCCAGCAGCTTGACAGGTAGCACAGATACGCAGTATTTT. Protein sequence: CASSLTGSTDTQYF.

The chain joins TRBV11-2 to TRBJ2-7, with TRBD1 identical over 10 bases. Trimming removed 0 bases from V and 2 bases from J; junction bases left unmatched: 7. The germline V gene encodes CDR1 SGHAT and CDR2 FQNNGV. This CDR3 comprises 17 residues. CDR3 bases: TGTGCCAGCAGCTTAGATTCCGGACAGGGGGTTACCTACGAGCAGTACTTC. Amino acid sequence: CASSLDSGQGVTYEQYF. The full variable domain, completed using reference TRBV11-2 and TRBJ2-7, is EAGVAQSPRYKIIEKRQSVAFWCNPISGHATLYWYQQILGQGPKLLIQFQNNGVVDDSQLPKDRFSAERLKGVDSTLKIQPAKLEDSAVYLCASSLDSGQGVTYEQYFGPGTRLTVT.

The chain carries TRBV27 and TRBJ2-1, with 9 bases identical to TRBD2. The CDR3 has 16 residues. Germline lookup yields CDR1 MNHEY and CDR2 SMNVEV (reference sequence). The V and J ends lost 0 bases and 7 bases, in that order; junction bases with no gene match: 7. DNA of the CDR3: TGTGCCAGCAGTTTATCCGTAGCGGGAGTACGGAATGAGCAGTTCTTC. Amino acids: CASSLSVAGVRNEQFF.

V gene TRBV11-2 combines with J gene TRBJ2-7; TRBD2 matches at 9 bases. V dropped 5 bases and J dropped 1; count of bases not matched to a gene: 3. Germline V gene data show CDR1 as SGHAT and CDR2 as FQNNGV. The CDR3 totals 14 residues. The CDR3 reads CASSLSGSSYEQYF. CDR3 nucleotides: TGTGCCAGCAGCCTTAGCGGGAGTTCCTACGAGCAGTACTTC.

This chain connects TRBV27 to TRBJ2-1, with D maybe TRBD1 (6 bases). Trimming removed 7 bases from V and 0 bases from J, with 13 bases in between. The CDR3 extends over 15 amino acids. Looked up from germline, CDR1 is MNHEY and CDR2 is SMNVEV (reference sequence). In DNA form, the CDR3 reads TGTGCCAGCAATCGCAGGGGATCCTCCTACAATGAGCAGTTCTTC. Amino acid sequence: CASNRRGSSYNEQFF.